The subject of this entry is one TCR beta chain. In the original processing: Reference gene primer amplification yielded estimated nucleated cell counts. The table came from immunoSEQ multiplex PCR; TCRdb's copy has only in-frame clones and leaves some out. V and J calls and clone size are those listed in that table; D and trimming were worked out from the DNA. The sample contains over 120,000 clones, about 90% of which appear only once. These data are taken from a study of blood T cell repertoires in COVID-19. The overall study: In each case, the material was cDNA or gDNA derived from T cells, B-cell-depleted T cells, or PBMCs.

V was shortened by 5 bases and J by 5 bases, with 15 bases between the two germline ends. Germline CDR1 SEHNR, CDR2 FQNEAQ (reference sequence). The CDR3 has 14 residues. Two negative PCRs, clearance, or symptom resolution had been documented for recovered Cohort 3 donors. Sequenced material: PBMCs or T cells enriched from blood (not recorded which). This TCR was recovered from a man aged 60 to 75 who had recovered from COVID-19. The rearrangement uses TRBV7-9 and TRBJ1-1; D is perhaps TRBD1 (5 bases). In nucleotides, the CDR3 is TGTGCCAGCAGCCCCTTTATCGGGGGGACTGAAGCTTTCTTT. As protein: CASSPFIGGTEAFF.